The rows below give T cell receptor beta chains drawn from one sample of a study of early stage breast cancer tumors. Only in-frame clones appear in the TCRdb table, and some are missing; sequencing was by immunoSEQ multiplex PCR. The sample has around 25,000 clones, about two thirds seen once. The sample comprised breast tumor tissue. The receptor set was obtained from a person between 55 and 70 years old with breast cancer. Each CDR3 is given without its conserved first and last residue. Fields, in order: V gene, J gene, CDR3 protein.

V: TRBV10-3
J: TRBJ1-1
CDR3: AISDDKNTEAF

V: TRBV9
J: TRBJ2-2
CDR3: ASRKGTGGKTGELF

V: TRBV7-9
J: TRBJ2-7
CDR3: ASSPPAGVYEQY

V: TRBV27
J: TRBJ2-3
CDR3: ASSLRLAGASSTDTQY

V: TRBV2
J: TRBJ2-2
CDR3: ASRAVIAGAGELF

V: TRBV14
J: TRBJ1-2
CDR3: ASSQEGGKPYYGYT

V: TRBV5-4
J: TRBJ2-7
CDR3: ASSLEYGSRPYEQY

V: TRBV5-6
J: TRBJ2-5
CDR3: ASSRIGQGWRQETQY

V: TRBV5-4
J: TRBJ2-7
CDR3: ASRDSLSYEQY

V: TRBV4-3
J: TRBJ2-7
CDR3: ASSQDVGFEDAYEQY

V: TRBV27
J: TRBJ2-7
CDR3: ASGYRPYEQY

V: TRBV6-5
J: TRBJ1-1
CDR3: ASSYTELTEAF

V: TRBV5-1
J: TRBJ2-1
CDR3: ASSLGAGLAGGNEQF

V: TRBV23-1
J: TRBJ2-3
CDR3: ASSLSAAEPSTDTQY

V: TRBV30
J: TRBJ1-3
CDR3: AWSLRSSGNTIY

V: TRBV11-3
J: TRBJ1-3
CDR3: ASSLMGRNTIY

V: TRBV19
J: TRBJ1-5
CDR3: ASTGPPGQPQH

V: TRBV5-1
J: TRBJ2-1
CDR3: ASSLVGQSRYNEQF

V: TRBV5-1
J: TRBJ1-3
CDR3: ASSPTTGRALGNTIY

V: TRBV5-1
J: TRBJ2-2
CDR3: ASSASGSWTGELF

V: TRBV19
J: TRBJ2-7
CDR3: ASSDSSYEQY

V: TRBV7-2
J: TRBJ1-2
CDR3: ASSPAATGDYT

V: TRBV19
J: TRBJ2-3
CDR3: ASSTDGTSTDTQY

V: TRBV6-6
J: TRBJ2-5
CDR3: ASSYDLHAGETQY

V: TRBV28
J: TRBJ2-3
CDR3: ASSPLREAGGTDTQY

V: TRBV4-1
J: TRBJ2-1
CDR3: ASSQGGTTTLNEQF